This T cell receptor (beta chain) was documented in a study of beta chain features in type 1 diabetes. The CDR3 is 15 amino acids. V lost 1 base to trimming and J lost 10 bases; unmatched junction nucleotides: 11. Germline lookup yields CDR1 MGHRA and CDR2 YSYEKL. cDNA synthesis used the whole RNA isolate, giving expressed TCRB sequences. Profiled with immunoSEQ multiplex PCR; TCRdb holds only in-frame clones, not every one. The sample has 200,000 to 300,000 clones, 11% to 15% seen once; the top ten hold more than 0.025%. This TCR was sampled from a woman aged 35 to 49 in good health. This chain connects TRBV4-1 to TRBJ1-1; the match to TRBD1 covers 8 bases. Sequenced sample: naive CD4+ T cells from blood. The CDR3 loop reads CASSQGTGIYLVAFF. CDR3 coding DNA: TGCGCCAGCAGCCAAGGGACAGGGATCTACCTAGTAGCTTTCTTT.